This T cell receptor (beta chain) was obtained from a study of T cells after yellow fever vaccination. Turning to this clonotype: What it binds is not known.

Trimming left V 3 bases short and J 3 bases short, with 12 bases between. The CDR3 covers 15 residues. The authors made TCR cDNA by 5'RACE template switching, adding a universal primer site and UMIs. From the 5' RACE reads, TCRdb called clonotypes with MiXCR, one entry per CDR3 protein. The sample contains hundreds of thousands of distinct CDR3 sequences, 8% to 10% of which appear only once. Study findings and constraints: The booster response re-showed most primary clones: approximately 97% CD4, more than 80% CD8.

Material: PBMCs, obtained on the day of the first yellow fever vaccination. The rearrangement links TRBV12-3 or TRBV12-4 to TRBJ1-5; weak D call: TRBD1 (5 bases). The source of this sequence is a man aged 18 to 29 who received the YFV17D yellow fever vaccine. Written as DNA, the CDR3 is TGTGCCAGCAGTTTTTGGGGGGATCCCAATCAGCCCCAGCATTTT. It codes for CASSFWGDPNQPQHF.